Given below is one T cell receptor beta chain in context. This sample was taken from a study of OX40 agonist ivuxolimab in advanced cancers. TCRdb keeps only in-frame clones here, not all; method: immunoSEQ multiplex PCR. Of some 37,000 clones in the sample, more than 75% were seen once. The V end was cut by 4 bases, the J end by 2 bases, with 8 bases between. The CDR3 has 13 amino acids. The germline gives CDR1 MNHEY, CDR2 SMNVEV (reference sequence). The specimen comprised CD4+ or CD8+ T cells sorted from blood, sampled in a trial of the OX40 agonist ivuxolimab. The receptor comes from an adult with an advanced solid tumor such as melanoma, head and neck, liver or kidney cancer. This rearrangement joins TRBV27 to TRBJ1-1; D is undetermined. CDR3 loop: CASSSRANTEAFF. The CDR3 DNA sequence: TGTGCCAGCAGTTCGCGGGCCAACACTGAAGCTTTCTTT.